This T cell receptor beta chain came from a study of control samples from healthy donors and cancer patients. The length of the CDR3 is 15 residues. CDR1 SEHNR and CDR2 FQNEAQ come from the germline V gene (reference sequence). Germline trimming cut 11 bases from V and 0 bases from J; bases unmatched to any gene: 9. TCRdb's table, derived via immunoSEQ multiplex PCR, lists solely in-frame clones and lacks some. The data show over 100,000 clones, 90% seen once. A few counts support this clone. The chain couples TRBV7-9 to TRBJ1-1, with 10 positions matching TRBD1. The sequenced sample was blood. This clonotype was sampled from a man aged 35-49 years in good health. CDR3 sequence reads: CAGAWTGGVNTEAFF. CDR3 nucleotides: TGTGCCGGAGCGTGGACAGGGGGAGTGAACACTGAAGCTTTCTTT.